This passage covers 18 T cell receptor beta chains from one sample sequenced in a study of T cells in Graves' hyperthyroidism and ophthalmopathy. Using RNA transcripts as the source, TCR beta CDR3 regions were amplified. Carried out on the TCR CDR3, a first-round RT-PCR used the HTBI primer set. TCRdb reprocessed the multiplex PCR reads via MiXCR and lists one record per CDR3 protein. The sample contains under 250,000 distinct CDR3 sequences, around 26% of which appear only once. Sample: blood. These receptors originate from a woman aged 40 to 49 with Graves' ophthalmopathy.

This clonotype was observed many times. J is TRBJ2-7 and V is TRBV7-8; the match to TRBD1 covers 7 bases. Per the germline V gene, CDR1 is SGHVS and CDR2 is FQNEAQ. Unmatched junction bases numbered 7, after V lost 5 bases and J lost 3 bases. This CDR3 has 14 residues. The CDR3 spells CASSPGTENYEQYF. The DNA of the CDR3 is TGTGCCAGCAGCCCCGGGACAGAGAACTACGAGCAGTACTTC.

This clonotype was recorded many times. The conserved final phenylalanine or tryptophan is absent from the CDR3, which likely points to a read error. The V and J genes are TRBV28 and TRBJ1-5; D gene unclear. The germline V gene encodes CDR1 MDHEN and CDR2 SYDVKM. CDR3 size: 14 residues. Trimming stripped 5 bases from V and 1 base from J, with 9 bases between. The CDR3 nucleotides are TGTGCCAGCAGTGGGCCTACGAGCAATCAGCCCCAGCATTCT. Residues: CASSGPTSNQPQHS.

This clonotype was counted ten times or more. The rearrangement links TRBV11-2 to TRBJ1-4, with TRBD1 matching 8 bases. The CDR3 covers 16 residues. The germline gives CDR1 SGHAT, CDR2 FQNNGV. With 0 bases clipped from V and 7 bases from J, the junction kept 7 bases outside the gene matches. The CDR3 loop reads CASSLDRGLITEKLFF. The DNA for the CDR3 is TGTGCCAGCAGCTTAGACAGGGGGCTTATTACTGAAAAACTGTTTTTT.

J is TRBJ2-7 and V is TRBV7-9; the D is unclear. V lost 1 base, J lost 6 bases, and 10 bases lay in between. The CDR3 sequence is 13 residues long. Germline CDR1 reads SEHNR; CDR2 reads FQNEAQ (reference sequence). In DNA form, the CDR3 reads TGTGCCAGCAGCTTAGTGCTTCCTGTCGAGCAGTACTTC. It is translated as CASSLVLPVEQYF.

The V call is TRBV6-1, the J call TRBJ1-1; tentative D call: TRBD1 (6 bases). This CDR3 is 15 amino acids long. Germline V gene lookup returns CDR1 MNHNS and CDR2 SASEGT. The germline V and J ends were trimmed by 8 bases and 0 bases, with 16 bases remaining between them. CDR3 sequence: CASVWGRNLNTEAFF. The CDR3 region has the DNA TGTGCCAGCGTATGGGGGCGGAACTTGAACACTGAAGCTTTCTTT.

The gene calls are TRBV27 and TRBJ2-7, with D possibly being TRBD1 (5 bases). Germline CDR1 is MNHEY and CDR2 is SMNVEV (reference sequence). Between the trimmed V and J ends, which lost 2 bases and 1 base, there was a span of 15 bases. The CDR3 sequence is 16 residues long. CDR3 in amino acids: CASSLKWGSGSYEQYF. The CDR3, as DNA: TGTGCCAGCAGTTTAAAGTGGGGCTCCGGGTCCTACGAGCAGTACTTC.

The CDR3 here is CATGQVHGELFF. The CDR3 DNA follows: TGTGCCACGGGACAGGTACACGGGGAGCTGTTTTTT. This chain connects TRBV28 to TRBJ2-2; TRBD1 matches 8 bases. The CDR3 is 12 amino acids. Germline CDR1 and CDR2: MDHEN and SYDVKM. V shed 10 bases, J shed 7 bases, and the junction held 5 bases outside the gene matches.

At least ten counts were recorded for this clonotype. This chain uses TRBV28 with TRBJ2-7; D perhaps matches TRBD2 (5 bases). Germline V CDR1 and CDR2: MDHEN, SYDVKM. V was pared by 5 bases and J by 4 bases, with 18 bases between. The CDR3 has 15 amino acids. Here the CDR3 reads CASSLGLSKAYEQYF. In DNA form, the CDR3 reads TGTGCCAGCAGTCTCGGACTCTCTAAAGCATACGAGCAGTACTTC.

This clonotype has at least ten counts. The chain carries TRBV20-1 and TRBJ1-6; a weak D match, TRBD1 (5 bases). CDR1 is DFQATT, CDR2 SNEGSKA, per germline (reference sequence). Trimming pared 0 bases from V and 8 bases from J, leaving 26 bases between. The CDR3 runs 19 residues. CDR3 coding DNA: TGCAGTGCTAGAGATTACCACCGCACGTCCGTGGGGCCCGATTCACCCCTCCACTTT. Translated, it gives CSARDYHRTSVGPDSPLHF.

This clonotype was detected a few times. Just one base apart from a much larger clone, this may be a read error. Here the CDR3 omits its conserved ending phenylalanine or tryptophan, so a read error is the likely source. CDR3 sequence: CASSLVGNTGELFL. DNA of the CDR3: TGTGCCAGCAGTTTAGTTGGGAACACCGGGGAGCTGTTTCTT. The chain couples TRBV28 to TRBJ2-2; D is ambiguous. Trimming left V 2 bases short and J 1 base short, with 5 bases between. Germline V gene lookup returns CDR1 MDHEN and CDR2 SYDVKM. The CDR3 totals 14 residues.

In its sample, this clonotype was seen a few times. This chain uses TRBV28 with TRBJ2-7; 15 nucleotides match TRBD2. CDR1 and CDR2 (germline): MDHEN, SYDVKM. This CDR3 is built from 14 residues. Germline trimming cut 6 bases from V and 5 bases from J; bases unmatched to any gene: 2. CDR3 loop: CASRGLAGGHEQYF. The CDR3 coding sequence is TGTGCCAGCAGGGGACTAGCGGGAGGCCACGAGCAGTACTTC. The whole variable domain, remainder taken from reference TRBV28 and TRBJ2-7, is DVKVTQSSRYLVKRTGEKVFLECVQDMDHENMFWYRQDPGLGLRLIYFSYDVKMKEKGDIPEGYSVSREKKERFSLILESASTNQTSMYLCASRGLAGGHEQYFGPGTRLTVT.

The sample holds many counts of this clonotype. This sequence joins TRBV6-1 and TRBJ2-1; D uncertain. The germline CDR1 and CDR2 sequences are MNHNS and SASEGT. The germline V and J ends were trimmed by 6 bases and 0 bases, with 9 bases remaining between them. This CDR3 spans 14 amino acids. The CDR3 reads CASRRASSYNEQFF. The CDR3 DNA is TGTGCCAGCAGACGGGCAAGCTCCTACAATGAGCAGTTCTTC.

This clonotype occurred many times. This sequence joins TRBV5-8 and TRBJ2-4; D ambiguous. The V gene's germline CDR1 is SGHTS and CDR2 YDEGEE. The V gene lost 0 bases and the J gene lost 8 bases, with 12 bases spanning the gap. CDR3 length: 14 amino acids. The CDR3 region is CASSLGGLLDIQYF. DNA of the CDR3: TGTGCCAGCAGCTTGGGTGGGCTTTTGGACATTCAGTACTTC.

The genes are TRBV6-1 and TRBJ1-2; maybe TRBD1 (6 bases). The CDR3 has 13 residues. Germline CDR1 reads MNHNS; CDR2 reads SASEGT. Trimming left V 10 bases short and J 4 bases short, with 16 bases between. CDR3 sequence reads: CANSPRRGYGYTF. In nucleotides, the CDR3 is TGTGCCAACTCGCCGCGCAGGGGCTATGGCTACACCTTC.

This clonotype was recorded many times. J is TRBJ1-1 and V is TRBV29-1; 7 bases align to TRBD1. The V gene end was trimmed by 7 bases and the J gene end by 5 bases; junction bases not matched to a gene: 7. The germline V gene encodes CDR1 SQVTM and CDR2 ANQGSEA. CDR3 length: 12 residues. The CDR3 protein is CSAAGGGTEAFF. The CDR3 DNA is TGCAGCGCAGCAGGGGGAGGAACTGAAGCTTTCTTT.

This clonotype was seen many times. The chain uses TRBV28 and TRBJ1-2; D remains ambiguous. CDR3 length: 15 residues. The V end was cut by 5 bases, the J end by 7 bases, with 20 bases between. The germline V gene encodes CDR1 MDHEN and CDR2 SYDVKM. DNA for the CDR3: TGTGCCAGCAGTACTCTCCTAGGGCGATCAACTGGCTACACCTTC. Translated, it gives CASSTLLGRSTGYTF.

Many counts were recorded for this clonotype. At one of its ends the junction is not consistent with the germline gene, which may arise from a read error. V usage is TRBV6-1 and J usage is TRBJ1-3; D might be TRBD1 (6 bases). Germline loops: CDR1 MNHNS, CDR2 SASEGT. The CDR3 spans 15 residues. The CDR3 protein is CASSARGHSGNTISF. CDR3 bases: TGTGCCAGCAGCGCCAGGGGCCACTCTGGAAACACCATATCTTTT.

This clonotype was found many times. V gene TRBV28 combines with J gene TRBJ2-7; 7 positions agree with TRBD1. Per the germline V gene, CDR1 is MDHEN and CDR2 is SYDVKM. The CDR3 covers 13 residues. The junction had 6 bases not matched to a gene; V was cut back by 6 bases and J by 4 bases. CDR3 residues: CASRSGTAYEQYF. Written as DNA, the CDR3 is TGTGCCAGCAGGTCCGGGACAGCTTACGAGCAGTACTTC.